What follows are 4 T cell receptor beta chains derived from one specimen sequenced in a study of T-cell reconstitution after alpha-beta-depleted transplantation in children. The library targeted TCRbeta and was prepared with unique molecular identifiers. A single record per CDR3 protein comes from TCRdb applying MiXCR to the PCR reads. The data contain about 230,000 distinct CDR3 sequences, around 8.9% of them singletons. This specimen consisted of PBMCs from the stem cell graft donor, obtained from the stem cell graft. The receptor set was obtained from a human donor who donated a stem cell graft to a child with SCID.

The gene calls are TRBV12-3 or TRBV12-4 and TRBJ1-3; weak D call: TRBD1 (5 bases). CDR3 length equals 13 residues. Trimming left V 11 bases short and J 2 bases short, with 13 bases between. The CDR3 reads CACRQPAGNTIYF. DNA of the CDR3: TGTGCCTGCCGACAGCCTGCTGGAAACACCATATATTTT.

This clonotype was seen at least ten times. Its ends do not fully match the called genes, so a read error is possible. The chain uses TRBV5-1 and TRBJ2-5, with unresolved D. CDR1 and CDR2 from the germline V gene are SGHRS and YFSETQ. The CDR3 is 12 amino acids. In DNA, the CDR3 is TGTGCCAGCAGCTCGGAAGGAGAGACCCAGTACTTC. It specifies CASSSEGETQYF.

The rearrangement joins TRBV28 to TRBJ1-1; maybe TRBD1 (6 bases). V shed 6 bases and J shed 5 bases, with 19 bases lying between them. CDR1 and CDR2 from the germline V gene are MDHEN and SYDVKM. The CDR3 is 15 amino acids. In DNA form, the CDR3 reads TGTGCCAGCAGCCCCCCTTTTAGAGGGGGGACTGAAGCTTTCTTT. This codes for CASSPPFRGGTEAFF.

This clonotype was recorded a few times. The chain couples TRBV5-1 to TRBJ2-5, with D perhaps matching TRBD2 (7 bases). CDR1 and CDR2 from the germline V gene are SGHRS and YFSETQ. This CDR3 is 16 amino acids long. Trimming took off 0 bases at V and 2 bases at J, with 14 bases between the two ends. This CDR3 reads CASSLAPAGAQETQYF. In DNA, the CDR3 is TGCGCCAGCAGCTTGGCGCCGGCGGGGGCACAAGAGACCCAGTACTTC.